Presented here are 7 T cell receptor beta chains from one specimen sequenced in a study of blood T cells in healthy people across ages (dated by TCRdb to between 2015 and 2016). Receptors were amplified or captured by 5' RACE. The sequencer listed for this sample is Illumina HiSeq 2500. A second PCR of about 6 to 12 cycles was run with a J-beta primer mix and a sample-barcoded 5' primer. TCRdb reanalyzed the raw reads on its own, using fastp at Q25 for trimming and MiXCR for clone calling, and kept in-frame beta chains. Rows matching on CDR3 protein sequence are summarized as one entry with the most common DNA and genes. This sample has around 990,000 distinct CDR3 sequences in its table, and roughly 24% of those were observed once. Jointly, the top ten make up approximately 0.79% of the sample. The sample also formed part of further work on T cells of mothers and their children.

Material: blood. The receptors were gathered from a girl aged 2 to 9 in good health.

This clonotype was found a few times. The V call is TRBV7-3, the J call TRBJ2-5; D is possibly TRBD1 or TRBD2 (5 bases each). Gene TRBJ2-1 matches the end of the DNA better, so the J call may be wrong. The CDR3 has 12 amino acids. Per germline, CDR1 SGHTA and CDR2 FQGTGA. Here the CDR3 DNA reads TGTGCCAGCAGCTACCTGGGGGATGAGCAGTTCTTC. Translated, it gives CASSYLGDEQFF.

This clonotype was counted a few times. This rearrangement joins TRBV20-1 to TRBJ2-7; D might be TRBD2 (6 bases). V was cut by 3 bases and J by 2 bases, with 23 bases left in between. In germline, CDR1 is DFQATT, CDR2 SNEGSKA (reference sequence). The CDR3 consists of 17 residues. CDR3 in amino acids: CSASVAAKRAQTYEQYF. CDR3 DNA: TGCAGTGCTAGCGTAGCGGCCAAGCGGGCCCAGACCTACGAGCAGTACTTC.

This clonotype was seen a handful of times. The V call is TRBV7-9, the J call TRBJ1-4; perhaps TRBD1 as D (5 bases). CDR3 length: 17 amino acids. Germline loops: CDR1 SEHNR, CDR2 FQNEAQ (reference sequence). The V end lost 6 bases, the J end lost 3 bases, and 20 bases lay between the germline ends. The CDR3 nucleotides are TGTGCCAGCAGACAAGGGGTTTACGGTGGGGCTAATGAAAAACTGTTTTTT. Its translation: CASRQGVYGGANEKLFF.

The gene calls are TRBV24-1 and TRBJ2-5, with D hard to call. Per the germline V gene, CDR1 is KGHDR and CDR2 is SFDVKD. CDR3 length: 12 amino acids. Trimming pared 4 bases from V and 7 bases from J, leaving 9 bases between. CDR3 nucleotides: TGTGCCACCAGTGACCCCTCCGGGACCCAGTACTTC. The encoded protein is CATSDPSGTQYF.

In its sample, this clonotype was seen a few times. The chain is built from TRBV2 and TRBJ2-5; D is ambiguous. V lost 4 bases and J lost 4, with 10 bases in between. Germline-derived CDR1 and CDR2 are SNHLY and FYNNEI. The CDR3 has 13 amino acids. Here the CDR3 reads CASSGGVLETQYF. In DNA, the CDR3 is TGTGCCAGCAGTGGAGGCGTACTAGAGACCCAGTACTTC. The full variable domain, its missing parts supplied by reference TRBV2 and TRBJ2-5, is EPEVTQTPSHQVTQMGQEVILRCVPISNHLYFYWYRQILGQKVEFLVSFYNNEISEKSEIFDDQFSVERPDGSNFTLKIRSTKLEDSAMYFCASSGGVLETQYFGPGTRLLVL.

The chain uses TRBV6-2 or TRBV6-3 and TRBJ2-3, with 10 bases lining up with TRBD2. The junction had 6 bases not matched to a gene; V was cut back by 7 bases and J by 5 bases. CDR3 length equals 14 residues. CDR1 MNHEY and CDR2 SVGEGT come from the germline V gene. The CDR3 DNA is TGTGCCAGCAATCCAGCGGGAGGGGTAGATACGCAGTATTTT. This encodes CASNPAGGVDTQYF.

This clonotype has a handful of counts. V is TRBV29-1 and J is TRBJ2-7, with a tentative D call TRBD1 (5 bases). The CDR3 runs 13 residues. V was shortened by 3 bases and J by 7 bases, with 16 bases between the two germline ends. Germline V gene lookup returns CDR1 SQVTM and CDR2 ANQGSEA. CDR3 protein: CSVEGQNLREQYF. The DNA for the CDR3 is TGCAGCGTTGAGGGGCAGAACTTGAGAGAGCAGTACTTC.